What follows are 31 T cell receptor beta chains derived from one specimen sequenced in a study of OX40 agonist ivuxolimab in advanced cancers. The method was immunoSEQ multiplex PCR; TCRdb's version includes in-frame clones alone and lacks a portion of them. The table shows some 51,000 clones, with 70% to 90% occurring only once. Here the sequenced sample was CD4+ or CD8+ T cells sorted from blood, taken in a trial of the OX40 agonist ivuxolimab. The receptor source for this set is an adult with an advanced solid tumor such as melanoma, head and neck, liver or kidney cancer.

The rearrangement links TRBV13 to TRBJ2-3, with D possibly TRBD2 on 5 matching bases. Germline CDR1 is PRHDT and CDR2 is FYEKMQ (reference sequence). This CDR3 is built from 15 residues. V lost 5 bases, J lost 0 bases, and 12 bases lay in between. The chain's CDR3 is CASSPEGVSTDTQYF. CDR3 coding DNA: TGTGCCAGCAGCCCCGAGGGAGTCAGCACAGATACGCAGTATTTT.

The V gene is TRBV29-1, the J gene TRBJ1-4; a possible D gene is TRBD1 (5 bases). V was clipped by 6 bases and J by 6 bases, with 11 bases between them. The length of the CDR3 is 12 residues. Germline CDR1 and CDR2: SQVTM and ANQGSEA. The CDR3 protein is CSVRSGDEKLFF. Here the CDR3 DNA reads TGCAGCGTGAGGTCGGGGGATGAAAAACTGTTTTTT.

The chain carries TRBV4-3 and TRBJ2-5, with a tentative D call TRBD1 (6 bases). The J call is in doubt because the DNA end fits TRBJ2-7 better. This CDR3 has 13 amino acids. Germline-derived CDR1 and CDR2 are LGHNA and YSLEER. The CDR3 nucleotides read TGCGCCAGCAGCCAAGACAGGGGCTACGAGCAGTACTTC. Translated: CASSQDRGYEQYF.

The count of this clone is one. This sequence joins TRBV27 and TRBJ2-7; no reliable D call. This CDR3 has 13 amino acids. Germline CDR1 is MNHEY and CDR2 is SMNVEV (reference sequence). The V end lost 4 bases, the J end lost 4 bases, and 11 bases lay between the germline ends. The CDR3 here is CASSYQIGYEQYF. The CDR3 DNA is TGTGCCAGCAGTTATCAGATAGGGTACGAGCAGTACTTC.

V is TRBV9 and J is TRBJ1-2; 9 bases are a match to TRBD1. The CDR3 totals 15 residues. Per the germline V gene, CDR1 is SGDLS and CDR2 is YYNGEE. V lost 4 bases, J lost 4 bases, and 8 bases stayed unmatched. CDR3 region: CASSYTGGAGYGYTF. Written as DNA, the CDR3 is TGTGCCAGCAGCTATACAGGGGGCGCGGGCTATGGCTACACCTTC.

This clone was seen a handful of times. CDR3 region: CASSYRTATHEQYF. CDR3 nucleotide sequence: TGTGCCAGCAGTTACAGGACAGCGACTCACGAGCAGTACTTC. This chain links TRBV6-5 with TRBJ2-7; D is possibly TRBD1 (6 bases). Germline V gene sequence: CDR1 MNHEY, CDR2 SVGAGI. V dropped 2 bases and J dropped 5 bases, with 13 bases sitting between them. The CDR3 sequence is 14 residues long.

This clone has only a few counts. The J gene is TRBJ1-1, the V gene TRBV18; D possibly corresponds to TRBD1 (5 bases). Germline V gene data show CDR1 as KGHSH and CDR2 as LQKENI. The V gene lost 3 bases and the J gene lost 5 bases, with 7 bases spanning the gap. CDR3 length: 12 amino acids. The CDR3 region has the DNA TGTGCCAGCTCACCGGGGCGGACTGAAGCTTTCTTT. Translation: CASSPGRTEAFF.

The chain carries TRBV9 and TRBJ2-1; 7 bases line up with TRBD2. V lost 7 bases and J lost 4; bases outside the gene matches: 8. CDR3 length: 14 residues. CDR1 is SGDLS, CDR2 YYNGEE, per germline. The CDR3 region is CASDIGSGYNEQFF. CDR3 DNA sequence: TGTGCCAGCGACATCGGTAGCGGGTACAATGAGCAGTTCTTC.

This clone was recorded only once. The CDR3 coding sequence is TGTGCCAGCAGCCCGCCCAGCGGGGTACTAGATACGCAGTATTTT. Residues: CASSPPSGVLDTQYF. The chain carries TRBV13 and TRBJ2-3, with 7 bases matching TRBD2. Germline V gene sequence: CDR1 PRHDT, CDR2 FYEKMQ (reference sequence). The CDR3 sequence is 15 residues long. With V trimmed by 5 bases and J by 5 bases, 10 bases remained unmatched.

The chain combines TRBV15 with TRBJ1-4; 11 bases align to TRBD1. This CDR3 is 16 amino acids long. Germline values: CDR1 LNHNV, CDR2 YYDKDF (reference sequence). J lost 7 bases, V lost 0 bases, and 4 bases had no gene match. In nucleotides, the CDR3 is TGTGCCACCAGCAGAGATCTGGGGACAGGGGGTGAAAAACTGTTTTTT. Translation gives CATSRDLGTGGEKLFF.

The V gene is TRBV5-6, the J gene TRBJ1-2, with D possibly matching TRBD1 (5 bases). The CDR3 runs 13 residues. V was shortened by 7 bases and J by 6 bases, with 16 bases between the two germline ends. Germline V gene sequence: CDR1 SGHDT, CDR2 YYEEEE. The CDR3 is CASRYQGEHGYTF. DNA of the CDR3: TGTGCCAGCCGATATCAGGGAGAACATGGCTACACCTTC.

The rearrangement joins TRBV7-5 to TRBJ1-1; the listed D gene, TRBD1, was not tested against the DNA. TRBV7-5 is a recognized pseudogene. CDR3 size: 14 residues. The DNA for the CDR3 is TGTGCCAGAAGCTTAGGACAGATCGGCACTGAAGCTTTCTTT. Translated, it gives CARSLGQIGTEAFF.

The V call is TRBV4-3, the J call TRBJ2-7, with a possible D match to TRBD2 (7 bases). Deletions cut 1 base from V and 4 bases from J, with 17 bases between. The CDR3 consists of 16 residues. Germline loops: CDR1 LGHNA, CDR2 YSLEER. The CDR3 nucleotides read TGCGCCAGCAGCCAAGGAGGAGGGGGGGGCCTGTACGAGCAGTACTTC. Translated, it gives CASSQGGGGGLYEQYF.

The chain links TRBV7-7 to TRBJ2-7; 11 bases are a match to TRBD1. V shed 4 bases and J 4 bases; nucleotides not matched to a gene: 6. Germline V gives CDR1 SSHAT, CDR2 FNYEAQ (reference sequence). The CDR3 length is 15 residues. The CDR3: CASSSGQGAQYEQYF. The CDR3 DNA sequence: TGTGCCAGCAGCTCTGGACAGGGGGCGCAATACGAGCAGTACTTC.

V gene TRBV4-1 combines with J gene TRBJ2-7; 7 bases map to TRBD1. CDR3 length equals 14 residues. V lost 3 bases to trimming and J lost 3 bases; unmatched junction nucleotides: 5. From germline, CDR1 is MGHRA and CDR2 YSYEKL. The CDR3: CASSQRQGIYEQYF. CDR3 DNA: TGCGCCAGCAGCCAGAGACAGGGAATCTACGAGCAGTACTTC.

V and J are TRBV7-6 and TRBJ2-7; TRBD1 agrees at 9 bases. Looked up from germline, CDR1 is SGHVS and CDR2 is FNYEAQ. Unmatched junction bases numbered 10, after V lost 5 bases and J lost 5 bases. The CDR3 sequence is 15 residues long. CDR3 bases: TGTGCCAGCAGCGCGGGACAGGGTTCCCGTAACGAGCAGTACTTC. It is translated as CASSAGQGSRNEQYF.

The chain combines TRBV27 with TRBJ1-2; a possible D gene is TRBD1 (6 bases). CDR3 length: 13 amino acids. The V and J ends lost 0 bases and 8 bases respectively, with 10 bases between them. Germline V gene sequence: CDR1 MNHEY, CDR2 SMNVEV (reference sequence). This CDR3 is CASSLSGARGYTF. As DNA, the CDR3 is TGTGCCAGCAGTTTATCGGGGGCGAGGGGCTACACCTTC.

The chain is built from TRBV28 and TRBJ1-2, with D possibly TRBD1 on 6 matching bases. This CDR3 spans 13 amino acids. The germline CDR1 and CDR2 sequences are MDHEN and SYDVKM. V lost 10 bases, J lost 7 bases, and 19 bases lay in between. CDR3 loop: CATSGRGALGYTF. The CDR3 nucleotides are TGTGCCACCTCGGGGAGGGGGGCGCTTGGCTACACCTTC.

This chain links TRBV19 with TRBJ2-7, with D maybe TRBD1 (6 bases). CDR3 length: 12 residues. V was trimmed by 3 bases and J by 5 bases, leaving 8 bases between them. CDR1 LNHDA and CDR2 SQIVND come from the germline V gene (reference sequence). In DNA form, the CDR3 reads TGTGCCAGTAGTATGAACAGGGACGAGCAGTACTTC. This codes for CASSMNRDEQYF.

This clone was detected once. V is TRBV19 and J is TRBJ2-7; 7 positions agree with TRBD2. V was clipped by 8 bases and J by 3 bases; unmatched bases: 1. Germline loops: CDR1 LNHDA, CDR2 SQIVND (reference sequence). The CDR3 spans 11 residues. In nucleotides, the CDR3 is TGTGCCAGTTGGGGGGGCTACGAGCAGTACTTC. The encoded protein is CASWGGYEQYF.

Ten or more counts support this clone. The J gene is TRBJ2-7, the V gene TRBV9, with TRBD1 identical over 7 bases. The CDR3 contains 12 residues. With V trimmed by 5 bases and J by 6 bases, 5 bases remained unmatched. Germline values: CDR1 SGDLS, CDR2 YYNGEE. The CDR3 nucleotides read TGTGCCAGCAGTTCTACAGGGGTCGAGCAGTACTTC. It encodes CASSSTGVEQYF.

V gene TRBV18 combines with J gene TRBJ2-7; 9 bases line up with TRBD1. CDR1 KGHSH and CDR2 LQKENI come from the germline V gene. J gave up 0 bases and V 3 bases, and 9 bases lay outside the gene matches. The CDR3 totals 17 residues. The chain's CDR3 is CASSPTFGQGLSYEQYF. CDR3 DNA: TGTGCCAGCTCACCGACCTTCGGACAGGGGCTCTCCTACGAGCAGTACTTC.

The chain has TRBV4-1 and TRBJ2-3, with TRBD2 as a possible D gene (5 bases). This CDR3 spans 16 amino acids. V was trimmed by 0 bases and J by 2 bases, leaving 12 bases between them. Germline V gene lookup returns CDR1 MGHRA and CDR2 YSYEKL. The CDR3 reads CASSQDREGSTDTQYF. In DNA, the CDR3 is TGCGCCAGCAGCCAAGATCGCGAGGGCTCCACAGATACGCAGTATTTT.

The chain combines TRBV4-1 with TRBJ1-1, with 7 bases lining up with TRBD1. CDR3 size: 14 residues. V gave up 3 bases and J gave up 4 bases; unmatched junction bases: 5. Germline CDR1 MGHRA, CDR2 YSYEKL. CDR3 sequence reads: CASSQETGSTEAFF. For the CDR3, the DNA is TGCGCCAGCAGCCAGGAGACAGGGAGCACTGAAGCTTTCTTT.

This chain connects TRBV4-1 to TRBJ2-1; D is unresolved. The germline V and J ends were trimmed by 1 base and 9 bases, with 16 bases remaining between them. The CDR3 consists of 15 residues. From germline, CDR1 is MGHRA and CDR2 YSYEKL. CDR3 bases: TGCGCCAGCAGCCAAGCTGGGGTTGGTTCATTTGAGCAGTTCTTC. As protein: CASSQAGVGSFEQFF.

The chain couples TRBV5-6 to TRBJ1-6; D is ambiguous. Trimming stripped 0 bases from V and 7 bases from J, with 2 bases between. CDR3 length equals 12 residues. Germline loops: CDR1 SGHDT, CDR2 YYEEEE. DNA for the CDR3: TGTGCCAGCAGCTTGGGGAATTCACCCCTCCACTTT. Translating it yields CASSLGNSPLHF.

The rearrangement links TRBV10-3 to TRBJ2-7; D may be TRBD1 or TRBD2 (5 bases each). CDR1 and CDR2 from the germline V gene are ENHRY and SYGVKD. The CDR3 spans 14 residues. Between the trimmed V and J ends, which lost 4 bases and 0 bases, there was a span of 10 bases. The CDR3 DNA is TGTGCCATCAGTGTGGGGGAGAGCTCCTACGAGCAGTACTTC. As protein: CAISVGESSYEQYF.

The chain links TRBV29-1 to TRBJ2-5; D unresolved. From germline, CDR1 is SQVTM and CDR2 ANQGSEA. Trimming shortened V by 1 base and J by 4 bases, and 7 bases separated the two germline ends. CDR3 length equals 12 residues. CDR3 in DNA: TGCAGCGTTGAAGGGATGGTAGAGACCCAGTACTTC. This sequence encodes CSVEGMVETQYF.

CDR3 nucleotides: TGTGCCAGCAGCGTGGGGACATCGAACACCGGGGAGCTGTTTTTT. This encodes CASSVGTSNTGELFF. This chain joins TRBV9 and TRBJ2-2; D is possibly TRBD1 (6 bases). V was shortened by 2 bases and J by 0 bases, with 8 bases between the two germline ends. The CDR3 totals 15 residues. CDR1 is SGDLS, CDR2 YYNGEE, per germline.

The chain carries TRBV21-1 and TRBJ2-4; the listed D gene, TRBD1, was not tested against the DNA. TRBV21-1 corresponds to a pseudogene. The CDR3 has 11 amino acids. CDR3 nucleotide sequence: TGTGCCAGCAGCCTCAGTTACATTCAGTACTTC. This encodes CASSLSYIQYF.

V gene TRBV4-3 combines with J gene TRBJ1-1, with D tentatively TRBD1 (5 bases). V dropped 0 bases and J dropped 7 bases, with 15 bases sitting between them. This CDR3 is 15 amino acids long. Germline V gene lookup returns CDR1 LGHNA and CDR2 YSLEER. CDR3: CASSQEQGVKGEAFF. CDR3 nucleotides: TGCGCCAGCAGCCAAGAGCAGGGCGTGAAGGGTGAAGCTTTCTTT.